This entry lists 24 T cell receptor beta chains sequenced from one sample in a study of CD8+ T cells in alopecia areata. It was cDNA, reverse transcribed from extracted RNA, that served as the sequencing template. Profiled with immunoSEQ multiplex PCR; TCRdb holds only in-frame clones, not every one. Of about 190,000 clones listed, approximately 60% are singletons. Treatment given: oral pan-JAK inhibitor, 5-10 mg twice daily. This material consisted of CD4+ T cells sorted from blood, taken at week 4, from a patient treated with tofacitinib. These TCRs come from a human donor with alopecia areata.

This sequence joins TRBV29-1 and TRBJ2-2, with a weak D call TRBD1 (5 bases). Trimming pared 4 bases from V and 3 bases from J, leaving 9 bases between. Germline CDR1 reads SQVTM; CDR2 reads ANQGSEA. The CDR3 extends over 13 amino acids. CDR3 sequence: CSVVGPYTGELFF. The CDR3 DNA reads as TGCAGCGTTGTGGGGCCCTACACCGGGGAGCTGTTTTTT.

The gene calls are TRBV30 and TRBJ2-2, with D hard to call. Germline V CDR1 and CDR2: GTSNPN, SVGIG (reference sequence). V lost 2 bases and J 7 bases, leaving 17 bases between the germline ends. CDR3 size: 15 residues. CDR3 protein: CAWSKTITWRGELFF. In nucleotides, the CDR3 is TGTGCCTGGAGTAAAACCATCACATGGCGCGGGGAGCTGTTTTTT.

The chain employs TRBV29-1 and TRBJ2-3; D unresolved. This CDR3 contains 13 residues. V was cut by 1 base and J by 3 bases, with 8 bases left in between. Germline V CDR1 and CDR2: SQVTM, ANQGSEA. The CDR3 reads CSVEVSSTDTQYF. DNA for the CDR3: TGCAGCGTTGAAGTATCTTCGACAGATACGCAGTATTTT.

This chain joins TRBV4-3 and TRBJ2-5, with D possibly matching TRBD1 (5 bases). The CDR3 is 14 residues long. Germline V CDR1 and CDR2: LGHNA, YSLEER. Trimming took 2 bases from V and 4 from J, leaving 11 bases between them. The CDR3 loop reads CASSQFDRGETQYF. The CDR3 DNA reads as TGCGCCAGCAGCCAATTTGACAGAGGAGAGACCCAGTACTTC.

This clone appeared once. This rearrangement joins TRBV29-1 to TRBJ1-5; the D is unclear. With 5 bases removed from V and 0 bases from J, the gap between germline ends came to 8 bases. Germline V gene sequence: CDR1 SQVTM, CDR2 ANQGSEA. The CDR3 sequence is 13 residues long. The CDR3 sequence: CSVSFDSNQPQHF. The CDR3 DNA follows: TGCAGCGTTTCCTTCGATAGCAATCAGCCCCAGCATTTT.

This clone has just one count. The rearrangement joins TRBV19 to TRBJ2-7, with TRBD1 matching over 7 bases. CDR1 and CDR2 from the germline V gene are LNHDA and SQIVND (reference sequence). The length of the CDR3 is 14 residues. Losses at the gene ends were 5 bases for V and 4 bases for J; bases not matched to a gene: 8. Written as DNA, the CDR3 is TGTGCCAGTAGTCACCGGACAGGCATTTACGAGCAGTACTTC. Its translation: CASSHRTGIYEQYF.

Only one count was recorded for this clone. The genes are TRBV29-1 and TRBJ2-1, with 7 nucleotides matching TRBD2. The length of the CDR3 is 13 residues. CDR1 is SQVTM and CDR2 is ANQGSEA in the germline V gene. Trimming removed 5 bases from V and 7 bases from J; junction bases left unmatched: 8. Written as DNA, the CDR3 is TGCAGCGTTTCGACTAGCCGCGGAAATGAGCAGTTCTTC. Translation gives CSVSTSRGNEQFF.

CDR3 bases: TGCAGCGTTGAAAGGGCAGGGGAAGGCTACACCTTC. It translates to CSVERAGEGYTF. V usage is TRBV29-1 and J usage is TRBJ1-2; weak D call: TRBD1 (6 bases). This CDR3 is built from 12 residues. CDR1 SQVTM and CDR2 ANQGSEA come from the germline V gene. V lost 2 bases and J 8 bases, leaving 12 bases between the germline ends. The full variable domain, its missing parts supplied by reference TRBV29-1 and TRBJ1-2, is SAVISQKPSRDICQRGTSLTIQCQVDSQVTMMFWYRQQPGQSLTLIATANQGSEATYESGFVIDKFPISRPNLTFSTLTVSNMSPEDSSIYLCSVERAGEGYTFGSGTRLTVV.

The chain couples TRBV29-1 to TRBJ2-4, with TRBD1 matching 7 bases. This CDR3 has 15 amino acids. The junction had 4 bases not matched to a gene; V was cut back by 2 bases and J by 0 bases. CDR1 is SQVTM and CDR2 is ANQGSEA in the germline V gene. CDR3 region: CSVESRDRAKNIQYF. DNA of the CDR3: TGCAGCGTTGAAAGTCGGGACAGAGCCAAAAACATTCAGTACTTC.

In its sample, this clone was seen a few times. The V call is TRBV28, the J call TRBJ2-1; D possibly corresponds to TRBD2 (5 bases). The CDR3 contains 14 residues. Germline V lookup: CDR1 MDHEN, CDR2 SYDVKM. V was shortened by 6 bases and J by 8 bases, with 17 bases between the two germline ends. The CDR3 DNA sequence: TGTGCCAGCAGGTCCGCTAGCAGGACCCATGAGCAGTTCTTC. Its translation is CASRSASRTHEQFF.

Only a few counts were recorded for this clone. The rearrangement joins TRBV2 to TRBJ2-1; D gene uncertain. In germline, CDR1 is SNHLY, CDR2 FYNNEI. The CDR3 has 12 residues. Between the trimmed V and J ends, which lost 7 bases and 10 bases, there was a span of 14 bases. CDR3 residues: CASIGEAGEQFF. The DNA of the CDR3 is TGTGCCAGCATAGGAGAAGCAGGCGAGCAGTTCTTC.

The sample holds a few counts of this clone. The CDR3 DNA reads TGTGCCAGCAGCGAGCTGACAGCTCAAGAGACCCAGTACTTC. It encodes CASSELTAQETQYF. The rearrangement links TRBV13 to TRBJ2-5; D possibly corresponds to TRBD1 (5 bases). The CDR3 covers 14 residues. CDR1 and CDR2 (germline): PRHDT, FYEKMQ (reference sequence). V lost 5 bases, J lost 2 bases, and 12 bases lay in between.

The chain employs TRBV4-3 and TRBJ2-6, with D hard to call. This CDR3 is built from 20 residues. CDR1 is LGHNA, CDR2 YSLEER, per germline. V lost 0 bases to trimming and J lost 0 bases, with 18 bases between them. CDR3 sequence (DNA): TGCGCCAGCAGCCAAGATCCCAACACCCTTTTGAGCTCTGGGGCCAACGTCCTGACTTTC. Translated, it gives CASSQDPNTLLSSGANVLTF.

The chain recombines TRBV15 with TRBJ1-4; the D gene is possibly TRBD1 (6 bases). With 2 bases removed from V and 14 bases from J, the gap between germline ends came to 18 bases. CDR3 size: 14 residues. Germline V gene lookup returns CDR1 LNHNV and CDR2 YYDKDF (reference sequence). CDR3 sequence reads: CATSRKSRGQTLFF. CDR3 DNA sequence: TGTGCCACCAGCAGAAAAAGCAGGGGACAAACTCTGTTTTTT.

In its sample, this clone was seen once. The chain employs TRBV15 and TRBJ2-1, with 10 bases that match TRBD2. CDR3 length: 15 residues. After removal of 4 bases from V and 3 bases from J, the junction contained 3 bases not matched to a gene. Germline CDR1 is LNHNV and CDR2 is YYDKDF (reference sequence). The CDR3 is CATSKRTSGYNEQFF. CDR3 sequence (DNA): TGTGCCACCAGCAAGCGGACTAGCGGCTACAATGAGCAGTTCTTC.

The chain joins TRBV6-5 to TRBJ2-2; no reliable D call. This CDR3 contains 13 residues. Germline CDR1 reads MNHEY; CDR2 reads SVGAGI. V lost 2 bases, J lost 3 bases, and 4 bases lay in between. The CDR3 sequence: CASSYGYTGELFF. CDR3 sequence (DNA): TGTGCCAGCAGTTACGGGTACACCGGGGAGCTGTTTTTT.

This clone was picked up a small number of times. The chain couples TRBV6-5 to TRBJ1-2; D uncertain. Trimming cost V 6 bases and J 7 bases, with 6 bases left between them. This CDR3 comprises 10 residues. CDR1 and CDR2 from the germline V gene are MNHEY and SVGAGI. Written as DNA, the CDR3 is TGTGCCAGCAGCCTTATTGGCTACACCTTC. This gives the protein CASSLIGYTF.

There are a few counts of this clone. V is TRBV29-1 and J is TRBJ1-1; a possible D gene is TRBD1 (5 bases). Trimming left V 7 bases short and J 3 bases short, with 15 bases between. Looked up from germline, CDR1 is SQVTM and CDR2 is ANQGSEA. The length of the CDR3 is 13 residues. CDR3 bases: TGCAGCGCTCCCGGGGCTAGTCACACTGAAGCTTTCTTT. It encodes CSAPGASHTEAFF.

The chain couples TRBV23-1 to TRBJ2-4; D is perhaps TRBD1 or TRBD2 (6 bases each). TRBV23-1 is identified as an open reading frame with a role that is uncertain. The V and J ends lost 0 bases and 0 bases respectively, with 24 bases between them. CDR3 length equals 21 residues. The DNA for the CDR3 is TGCGCCAGCAGTCAATCTTCCGAGGGGGGCAGCTCTGAATTAGCCAAAAACATTCAGTACTTC. It yields the protein CASSQSSEGGSSELAKNIQYF.

The gene calls are TRBV15 and TRBJ1-5; D may be TRBD1 (6 bases). The CDR3 runs to 13 residues. V lost 9 bases and J 4 bases, leaving 13 bases between the germline ends. Germline V lookup: CDR1 LNHNV, CDR2 YYDKDF (reference sequence). CDR3 bases: TGTGCCACTAATAACAGGGCGAATCAGCCCCAGCATTTT. Translated, it gives CATNNRANQPQHF.

The rearrangement links TRBV20-1 to TRBJ2-5; D is uncertain. Germline V gene sequence: CDR1 DFQATT, CDR2 SNEGSKA (reference sequence). The length of the CDR3 is 9 residues. The V gene lost 6 bases and the J gene lost 3 bases, with 2 bases spanning the gap. CDR3 nucleotide sequence: TGCAGTGCGAAAGAGACCCAGTACTTC. Translated, it gives CSAKETQYF.

V is TRBV7-2 and J is TRBJ1-4; 7 bases fit TRBD1. Germline lookup yields CDR1 SGHTA and CDR2 FQGNSA. J was trimmed by 10 bases and V by 5 bases; bases with no gene match: 13. The CDR3 consists of 15 residues. The CDR3 DNA is TGTGCCAGCAGCCGACAGGGCACCCTAAGGGGAAAACTGTTTTTT. It codes for CASSRQGTLRGKLFF.

This clone came up a few times. CDR3 nucleotides: TGCAGCGTTGGCGGCAGGGGAAACAGCTACGAGCAGTACTTC. It translates to CSVGGRGNSYEQYF. This chain connects TRBV29-1 to TRBJ2-7; weak D call: TRBD1 (6 bases). Trimming removed 4 bases from V and 3 bases from J, with 16 bases in between. The CDR3 has 14 amino acids. Per germline, CDR1 SQVTM and CDR2 ANQGSEA.

The chain combines TRBV7-9 with TRBJ2-5; TRBD1 aligns across 7 bases. There are 15 residues in the CDR3. Germline-derived CDR1 and CDR2 are SEHNR and FQNEAQ (reference sequence). Losses at the gene ends were 5 bases for V and 2 bases for J; bases not matched to a gene: 8. CDR3 sequence: CASSADRVRQETQYF. In DNA form, the CDR3 reads TGTGCCAGCAGCGCCGACAGGGTTAGGCAAGAGACCCAGTACTTC. The full variable domain, in which reference TRBV7-9 and TRBJ2-5 provide the parts outside the CDR3, is DTGVSQNPRHKITKRGQNVTFRCDPISEHNRLYWYRQTLGQGPEFLTYFQNEAQLEKSRLLSDRFSAERPKGSFSTLEIQRTEQGDSAMYLCASSADRVRQETQYFGPGTRLLVL.